This entry lists 23 T cell receptor beta chains sequenced from one sample in a study of HIV-infected patients and healthy controls. Reverse transcription used roughly 450 ng RNA and constant-region primers for alpha and beta. Separate chain-specific third strand synthesis with multiplexing indices produced the alpha and beta libraries. TCRdb analysed the 5' RACE reads with MiXCR anew, one entry per CDR3 protein. The sample consists of 9,500 to 15,000 distinct CDR3 sequences, about 10% of them appearing once. Whole blood was used without fractionation, so all unsorted peripheral T cells were included. Here the sequenced sample was blood, taken before antiretroviral therapy. The receptor source for this set is an adult with HIV infection. The donor label of this sample is uncertain.

J is TRBJ2-7 and V is TRBV6-5; D is uncertain. V was pared by 4 bases and J by 3 bases, with 10 bases between. This CDR3 is 13 amino acids long. Germline CDR1 is MNHEY and CDR2 is SVGAGI. The CDR3 region has the DNA TGTGCCAGCAGTTTTCGAACAAACTACGAGCAGTACTTC. This sequence encodes CASSFRTNYEQYF.

This clonotype was seen repeatedly, ten times or more. The V and J genes are TRBV5-4 and TRBJ1-1, with TRBD1 identical over 11 bases. V was clipped by 3 bases and J by 7 bases; unmatched bases: 8. This CDR3 comprises 15 residues. Per germline, CDR1 SGHNT and CDR2 YYREEE (reference sequence). The CDR3 protein is CASSSRTGGLVEAFF. The CDR3 nucleotides read TGTGCCAGCAGCTCACGGACAGGGGGCCTAGTTGAAGCTTTCTTT.

CDR3 sequence reads: CASSATPRSGASGYTF. In DNA, the CDR3 is TGTGCCAGCAGTGCGACGCCGAGGTCGGGGGCTTCGGGCTACACCTTC. V gene TRBV6-1 combines with J gene TRBJ1-2; a weak D match, TRBD1 (6 bases). The V gene lost 4 bases and the J gene lost 8 bases, with 23 bases spanning the gap. The CDR3 is made up of 16 amino acids. CDR1 is MNHNS and CDR2 is SASEGT in the germline V gene.

This clonotype showed up many times. The chain combines TRBV7-9 with TRBJ1-1, with unresolved D. This CDR3 region has 12 residues. Trimming left V 5 bases short and J 4 bases short, with 8 bases between. Germline V gene lookup returns CDR1 SEHNR and CDR2 FQNEAQ (reference sequence). In nucleotides, the CDR3 is TGTGCCAGCAGCCCCGTACGCACTGAAGCTTTCTTT. It codes for CASSPVRTEAFF.

V is TRBV6-2 or TRBV6-3 and J is TRBJ2-5; D is perhaps TRBD1 (6 bases). Germline V gives CDR1 MNHEY, CDR2 SVGEGT. CDR3 length: 15 amino acids. V was shortened by 2 bases and J by 4 bases, with 14 bases between the two germline ends. The CDR3 DNA reads TGTGCCAGCAGTTACATAGGGGGACCTGGAGAGACCCAGTACTTC. Residues: CASSYIGGPGETQYF.

This clonotype was observed at least ten times. The chain employs TRBV19 and TRBJ2-3, with a tentative D call TRBD2 (7 bases). The germline CDR1 and CDR2 sequences are LNHDA and SQIVND (reference sequence). Trimming pared 4 bases from V and 0 bases from J, leaving 14 bases between. The CDR3 consists of 16 residues. The CDR3 loop is CASSTFPGGSTDTQYF. CDR3 bases: TGTGCCAGTAGTACCTTCCCGGGGGGCAGCACAGATACGCAGTATTTT.

This clonotype was recorded at least ten times. This rearrangement joins TRBV7-6 to TRBJ1-1; 7 bases map to TRBD1. This CDR3 comprises 14 residues. J gave up 10 bases and V 5 bases, and 13 bases lay outside the gene matches. Germline V CDR1 and CDR2: SGHVS, FNYEAQ. The CDR3: CASSPNPSRGRAFF. For the CDR3, the DNA is TGTGCCAGCAGCCCCAATCCATCGAGGGGGCGAGCTTTCTTT.

This clonotype was detected ten times or more. The chain combines TRBV30 with TRBJ2-3; 11 positions agree with TRBD2. The CDR3 is 13 amino acids. Germline trimming cut 4 bases from V and 6 bases from J; bases unmatched to any gene: 3. Germline CDR1 and CDR2: GTSNPN and SVGIG (reference sequence). The CDR3 DNA follows: TGTGCCTGGACTACTAGCGGGAGTGATACGCAGTATTTT. It is translated as CAWTTSGSDTQYF.

This clonotype is classed as medium-sized. This chain uses TRBV7-9 with TRBJ2-1; possible D gene TRBD2, 6 bases. Trimming took 1 base from V and 0 from J, leaving 22 bases between them. Germline lookup yields CDR1 SEHNR and CDR2 FQNEAQ (reference sequence). The CDR3 consists of 20 residues. The CDR3 coding sequence is TGTGCCAGCAGCTTAGAAGCTAGCGCATCTGGTTTTCTCTCCTACAATGAGCAGTTCTTC. Translated, it gives CASSLEASASGFLSYNEQFF.

There are many counts of this clonotype. V gene TRBV5-8 combines with J gene TRBJ1-1; the D is unclear. The germline V gene encodes CDR1 SGHTS and CDR2 YDEGEE. V dropped 0 bases and J dropped 4 bases, with 4 bases sitting between them. CDR3 length: 12 residues. CDR3: CASSLVGTEAFF. The CDR3 DNA reads as TGTGCCAGCAGCTTGGTGGGCACTGAAGCTTTCTTT.

This clonotype was observed at least ten times. The CDR3 sequence is CASSVTASLTGELFF. DNA of the CDR3: TGTGCCAGCAGCGTTACGGCTAGCTTGACCGGGGAGCTGTTTTTT. The chain uses TRBV9 and TRBJ2-2, with D maybe TRBD2 (5 bases). The ends were cut back, 2 bases at V and 5 bases at J, with 13 bases in the middle. Germline V gene sequence: CDR1 SGDLS, CDR2 YYNGEE. The CDR3 consists of 15 residues.

The table lists this clonotype with many counts. The chain uses TRBV5-7 and TRBJ1-5; D perhaps matches TRBD1 (5 bases). TRBV5-7 is placed among ORFs of uncertain function. The V gene lost 6 bases and the J gene lost 6 bases, with 16 bases spanning the gap. CDR3 length equals 14 residues. The CDR3 nucleotides read TGTGCCAGCACCCAGAGGGGAGGCGGTCAGCCCCAGCATTTT. Translation gives CASTQRGGGQPQHF.

This clonotype has ten or more counts. The genes are TRBV7-6 and TRBJ2-3; unclear D gene. Trimming took off 2 bases at V and 0 bases at J, with 6 bases between the two ends. The CDR3 spans 14 residues. Germline CDR1 SGHVS, CDR2 FNYEAQ. CDR3 in DNA: TGTGCCAGCAGCTTATACCCTAGCACAGATACGCAGTATTTT. Translating it yields CASSLYPSTDTQYF.

This clonotype was recorded at least ten times. The chain has TRBV6-1 and TRBJ1-5; no clear D gene. Germline V lookup: CDR1 MNHNS, CDR2 SASEGT. V lost 4 bases, J lost 5 bases, and 15 bases lay in between. The CDR3 is 15 residues long. CDR3 sequence (DNA): TGTGCCAGCAGTGGAGGTCTCAAACGTGATCAGCCCCAGCATTTT. This gives the protein CASSGGLKRDQPQHF.

Judged by abundance, this clonotype is medium-sized. J is TRBJ1-4 and V is TRBV6-5; possibly TRBD1 for D (5 bases). V dropped 6 bases and J dropped 7 bases, with 21 bases sitting between them. Germline CDR1 is MNHEY and CDR2 is SVGAGI. The CDR3 loop spans 16 amino acids. The CDR3 protein is CASSTGTPTQGEKLFF. The CDR3 DNA sequence: TGTGCCAGCAGCACCGGGACCCCGACTCAGGGTGAAAAACTGTTTTTT.

This clonotype showed up many times. V gene TRBV2 combines with J gene TRBJ1-4; tentatively, D is TRBD1 (6 bases). V lost 6 bases and J 8 bases, leaving 19 bases between the germline ends. This CDR3 is 15 amino acids long. Germline V lookup: CDR1 SNHLY, CDR2 FYNNEI. CDR3 in amino acids: CASSQRTGRGEKLFF. The CDR3, as DNA: TGTGCCAGCAGCCAACGAACAGGGAGGGGGGAAAAACTGTTTTTT.

This clonotype appeared a few times. The gene calls are TRBV6-2 or TRBV6-3 and TRBJ2-5; D is uncertain. This CDR3 contains 14 residues. Germline assignment: CDR1 MNHEY and CDR2 SVGEGT. V was clipped by 8 bases and J by 5 bases, with 18 bases between them. CDR3 residues: CASLEMSVVETQYF. As DNA, the CDR3 is TGTGCCAGCCTAGAGATGAGCGTGGTGGAGACCCAGTACTTC.

The chain is built from TRBV29-1 and TRBJ2-1; D may be TRBD1 (6 bases). This CDR3 has 8 residues. Germline CDR1 reads SQVTM; CDR2 reads ANQGSEA. V gave up 6 bases and J gave up 13 bases, with 7 bases separating them. The CDR3 region is CSVGTQFF. For the CDR3, the DNA is TGCAGCGTGGGGACACAGTTCTTC.

This clonotype showed up many times. This CDR3 reads CASSLSYYTSGTALFTNEQFF. The CDR3 region has the DNA TGTGCCAGCAGCTTATCCTACTACACATCCGGGACAGCCCTTTTTACCAATGAGCAGTTCTTC. The chain employs TRBV7-6 and TRBJ2-1, with 7 bases matching TRBD1. The CDR3 extends over 21 amino acids. Germline V CDR1 and CDR2: SGHVS, FNYEAQ. J was trimmed by 6 bases and V by 2 bases; bases with no gene match: 25.

V gene TRBV4-3 combines with J gene TRBJ2-3, with D tentatively TRBD2 (7 bases). V was cut by 0 bases and J by 1 base, with 14 bases left in between. Germline CDR1 LGHNA, CDR2 YSLEER. The CDR3 spans 17 residues. DNA of the CDR3: TGCGCCAGCAGCCAAGATCGGGGGGCACCGGGCACAGATACGCAGTATTTT. Its translation: CASSQDRGAPGTDTQYF.

This clonotype was detected ten times or more. The chain couples TRBV12-3 or TRBV12-4 to TRBJ2-5; tentative D call: TRBD2 (7 bases). CDR3 length: 19 amino acids. With 2 bases removed from V and 3 bases from J, the gap between germline ends came to 25 bases. The CDR3: CASSLRPRFGGGAKETQYF. In nucleotides, the CDR3 is TGTGCCAGCAGTTTACGTCCCCGGTTTGGGGGGGGGGCCAAAGAGACCCAGTACTTC.

This clonotype was recorded at least ten times. The V call is TRBV30, the J call TRBJ2-1; unclear D gene. Germline V lookup: CDR1 GTSNPN, CDR2 SVGIG (reference sequence). Between the trimmed V and J ends, which lost 0 bases and 7 bases, there was a span of 7 bases. This CDR3 region has 12 residues. CDR3 loop: CAWSVPPNEQFF. Here the CDR3 DNA reads TGTGCCTGGAGTGTCCCTCCTAATGAGCAGTTCTTC. The full variable domain, in which reference TRBV30 and TRBJ2-1 provide the parts outside the CDR3, is SQTIHQWPATLVQPVGSPLSLECTVEGTSNPNLYWYRQAAGRGLQLLFYSVGIGQISSEVPQNLSASRPQDRQFILSSKKLLLSDSGFYLCAWSVPPNEQFFGPGTRLTVL.

J is TRBJ2-2 and V is TRBV9, with 9 positions matching TRBD1. The CDR3 sequence is 18 residues long. V trimming: 1 base; J trimming: 3 bases; junction bases outside the gene matches: 10. Per the germline V gene, CDR1 is SGDLS and CDR2 is YYNGEE. In DNA form, the CDR3 reads TGTGCCAGCAGCGTATCTACAGGGGGCTCCTTCGACACCGGGGAGCTGTTTTTT. This encodes CASSVSTGGSFDTGELFF. The variable domain in full, with the rest retrieved from reference TRBV9 and TRBJ2-2, is DSGVTQTPKHLITATGQRVTLRCSPRSGDLSVYWYQQSLDQGLQFLIQYYNGEERAKGNILERFSAQQFPDLHSELNLSSLELGDSALYFCASSVSTGGSFDTGELFFGEGSRLTVL.